The source of this T cell receptor beta chain is a study of blood T cells in healthy people across ages. Study information: Template switching caught about one barcoded beta molecule for each two T cells.

This CDR3 is 17 amino acids long. CDR1 and CDR2 from the germline V gene are MDHEN and SYDVKM. The trim removed 2 bases at V and 5 bases at J, leaving 14 bases unmatched. Primers used in a second PCR of about 7 to 11 cycles were a sample-barcoded 5' primer and a J-beta primer mix. All samples gave at least 2.5 million CDR3-containing paired-end reads. TCRdb re-called the 5' RACE reads with MiXCR, one entry per CDR3 protein. The repertoire holds 540,000 or so distinct CDR3 sequences, with 24% as singletons. This same sample was also part of a study on T cells of mothers and their children.

This TCR was recovered from a boy younger than 18 in good health. Sequenced input: blood. The rearrangement joins TRBV28 to TRBJ1-2, with TRBD1 identical over 7 bases. The CDR3 region has the DNA TGTGCCAGCAGTTTAGTCGGACAGGCGCCTTCCCTTTATGGCTACACCTTC. It yields the protein CASSLVGQAPSLYGYTF.